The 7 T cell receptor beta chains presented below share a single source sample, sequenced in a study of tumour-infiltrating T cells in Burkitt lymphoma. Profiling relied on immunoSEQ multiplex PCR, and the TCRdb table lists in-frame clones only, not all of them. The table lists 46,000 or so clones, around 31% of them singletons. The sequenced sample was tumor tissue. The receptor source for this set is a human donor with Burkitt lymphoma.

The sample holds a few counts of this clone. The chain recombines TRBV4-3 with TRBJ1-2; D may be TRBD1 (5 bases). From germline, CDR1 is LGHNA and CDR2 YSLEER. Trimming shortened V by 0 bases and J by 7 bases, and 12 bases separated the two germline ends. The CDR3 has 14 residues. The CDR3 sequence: CASSQDFGGLGYTF. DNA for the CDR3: TGCGCCAGCAGCCAAGATTTTGGGGGACTTGGCTACACCTTC.

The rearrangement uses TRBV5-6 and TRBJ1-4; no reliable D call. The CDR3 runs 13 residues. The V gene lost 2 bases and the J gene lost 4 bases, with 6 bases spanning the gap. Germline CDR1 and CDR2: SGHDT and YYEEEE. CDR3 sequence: CASSLRNNEKLFF. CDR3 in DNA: TGTGCCAGCAGCTTACGGAATAATGAAAAACTGTTTTTT.

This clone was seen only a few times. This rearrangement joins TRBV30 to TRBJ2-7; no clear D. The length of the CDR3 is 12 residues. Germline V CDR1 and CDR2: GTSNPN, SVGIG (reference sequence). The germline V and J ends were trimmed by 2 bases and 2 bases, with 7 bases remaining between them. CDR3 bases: TGTGCCTGGAGTTCCTCTGCCTACGAGCAGTACTTC. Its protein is CAWSSSAYEQYF.

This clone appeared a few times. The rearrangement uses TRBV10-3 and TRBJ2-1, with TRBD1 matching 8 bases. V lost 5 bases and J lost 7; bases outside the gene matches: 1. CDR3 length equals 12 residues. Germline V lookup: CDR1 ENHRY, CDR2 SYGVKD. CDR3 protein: CAISYRGNEQFF. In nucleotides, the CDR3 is TGTGCCATCAGTTACAGGGGGAATGAGCAGTTCTTC.

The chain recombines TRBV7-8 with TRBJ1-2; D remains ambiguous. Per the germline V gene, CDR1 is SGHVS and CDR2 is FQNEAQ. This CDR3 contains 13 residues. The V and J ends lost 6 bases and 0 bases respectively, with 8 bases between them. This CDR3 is CASSLSANYGYTF. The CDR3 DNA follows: TGTGCCAGCAGTCTAAGTGCTAACTATGGCTACACCTTC. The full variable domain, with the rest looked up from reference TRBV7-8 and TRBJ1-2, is GAGVSQSPRYKVAKRGQDVALRCDPISGHVSLFWYQQALGQGPEFLTYFQNEAQLDKSGLPSDRFFAERPEGSVSTLKIQRTQQEDSAVYLCASSLSANYGYTFGSGTRLTVV.

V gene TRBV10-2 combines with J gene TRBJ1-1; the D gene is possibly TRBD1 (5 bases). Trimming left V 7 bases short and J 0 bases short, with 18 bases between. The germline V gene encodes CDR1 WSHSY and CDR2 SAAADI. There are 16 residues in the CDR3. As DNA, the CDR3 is TGCGCCAGCATGACATCGGGGGGAAGCATGAACACTGAAGCTTTCTTT. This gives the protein CASMTSGGSMNTEAFF.

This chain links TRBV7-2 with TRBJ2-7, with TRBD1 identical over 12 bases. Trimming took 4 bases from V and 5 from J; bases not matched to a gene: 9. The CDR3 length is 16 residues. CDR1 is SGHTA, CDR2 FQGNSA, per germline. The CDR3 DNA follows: TGTGCCAGCAGCTCCGATTCTGGGACAGGGGGCCACGAGCAGTACTTC. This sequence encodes CASSSDSGTGGHEQYF.